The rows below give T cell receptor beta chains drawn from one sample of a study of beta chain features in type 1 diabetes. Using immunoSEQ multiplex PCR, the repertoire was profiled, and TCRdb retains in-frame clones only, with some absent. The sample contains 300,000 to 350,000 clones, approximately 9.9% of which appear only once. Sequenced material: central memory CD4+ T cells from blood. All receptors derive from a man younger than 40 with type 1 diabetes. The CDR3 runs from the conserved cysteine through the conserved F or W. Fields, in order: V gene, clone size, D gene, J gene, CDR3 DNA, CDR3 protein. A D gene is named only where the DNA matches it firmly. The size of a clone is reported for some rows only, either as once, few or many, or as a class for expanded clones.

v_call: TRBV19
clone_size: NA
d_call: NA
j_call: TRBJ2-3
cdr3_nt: TGTGCCAGTACATTCGCAGATACGCAGTATTTT
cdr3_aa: CASTFADTQYF

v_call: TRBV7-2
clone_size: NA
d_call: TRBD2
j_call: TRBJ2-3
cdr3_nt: TGTGCCAGCAGCCCGAGGACTAGCGGATTCACAGATACGCAGTATTTT
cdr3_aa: CASSPRTSGFTDTQYF

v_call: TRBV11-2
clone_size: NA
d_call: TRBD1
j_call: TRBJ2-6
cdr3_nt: TGTGCCAGCGAGACAGGGCTTAGCTCTGGGGCCAACGTCCTGACTTTC
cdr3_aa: CASETGLSSGANVLTF

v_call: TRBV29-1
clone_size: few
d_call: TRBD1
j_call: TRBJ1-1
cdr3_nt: TGCAGCGTGACCGTTGGGACAGCGAACACTGAAGCTTTCTTT
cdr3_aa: CSVTVGTANTEAFF

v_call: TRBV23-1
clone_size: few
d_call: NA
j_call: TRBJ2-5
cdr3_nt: TGCGCCAGCAAACTCCAGGGCTCACGGACGGAGACCCAGTACTTC
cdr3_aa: CASKLQGSRTETQYF

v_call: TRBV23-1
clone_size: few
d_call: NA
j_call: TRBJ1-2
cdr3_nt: TGCGCCAGCAGTCAATCTGGCAGGGGTGTTCATGGCTACACCTTC
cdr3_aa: CASSQSGRGVHGYTF

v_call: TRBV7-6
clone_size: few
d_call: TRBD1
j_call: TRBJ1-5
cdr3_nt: TGTGCCAGCAGCCAAGAGAGGGGGCTTCCCCAGCATTTT
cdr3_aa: CASSQERGLPQHF

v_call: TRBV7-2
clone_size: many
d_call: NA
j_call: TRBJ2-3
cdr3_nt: TGTGCCAGCAGCTTCGGAGGGGCAGATACGCAGTATTTT
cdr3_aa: CASSFGGADTQYF

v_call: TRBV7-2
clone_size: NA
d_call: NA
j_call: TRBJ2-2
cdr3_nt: TGTGCCAGCAGCTTAGGTCAGGGAACCACCGGGGAGCTGTTTTTT
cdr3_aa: CASSLGQGTTGELFF

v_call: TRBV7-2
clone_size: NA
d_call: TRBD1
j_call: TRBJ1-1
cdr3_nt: TGTGCCAGCAGCATCAAGGGGACAGGATACATGAACACTGAAGCTTTCTTT
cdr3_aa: CASSIKGTGYMNTEAFF

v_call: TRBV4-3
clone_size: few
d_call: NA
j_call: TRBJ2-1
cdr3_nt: TGCGCCAGCAGCCAAGATTTTTGGGGGCCGGAGCAGTTCTTC
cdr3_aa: CASSQDFWGPEQFF

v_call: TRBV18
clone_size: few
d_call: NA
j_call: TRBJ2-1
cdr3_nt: TGTGCCAGCTCTACCCCTCAGCAAGCGATCAATGAGCAGTTCTTC
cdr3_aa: CASSTPQQAINEQFF

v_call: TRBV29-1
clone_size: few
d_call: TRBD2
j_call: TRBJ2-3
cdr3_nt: TGCAGCGTTGACCCGGCTAGCGGGGGCATGGATACGCAGTATTTT
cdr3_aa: CSVDPASGGMDTQYF

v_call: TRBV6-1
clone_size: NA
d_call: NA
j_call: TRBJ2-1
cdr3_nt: TGTGCCAGCAGTGACCCCCAGGCCGGATACAATGAGCAGTTCTTC
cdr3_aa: CASSDPQAGYNEQFF

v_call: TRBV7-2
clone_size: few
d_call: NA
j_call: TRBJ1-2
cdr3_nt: TGTGCCAGCGGGGAGGGGACGTCCTATGGCTACACCTTC
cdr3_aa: CASGEGTSYGYTF

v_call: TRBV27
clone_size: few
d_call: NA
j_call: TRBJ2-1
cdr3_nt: TGTGCCAGCAGTTTAAAGGGGCTGGACAATGAGCAGTTCTTC
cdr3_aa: CASSLKGLDNEQFF

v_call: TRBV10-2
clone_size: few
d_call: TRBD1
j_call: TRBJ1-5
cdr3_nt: TGCGCCAGCAGTGAGTCTGGACAGGGGGGAGGTCAGCCCCAGCATTTT
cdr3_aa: CASSESGQGGGQPQHF

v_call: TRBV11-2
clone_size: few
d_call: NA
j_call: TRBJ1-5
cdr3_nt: TGTGCCAGCAGCCCCGAGGGGATCACCAATCAGCCCCAGCATTTT
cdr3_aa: CASSPEGITNQPQHF

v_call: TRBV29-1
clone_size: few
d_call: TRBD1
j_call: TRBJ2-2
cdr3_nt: TGCAGCGTGAAGGACAGGGAGGCTACCGGGGAGCTGTTTTTT
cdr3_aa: CSVKDREATGELFF

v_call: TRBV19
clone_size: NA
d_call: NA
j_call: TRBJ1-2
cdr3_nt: TGTGCCAGTAACCCAGGGAGAGCCTATGGCTACACCTTC
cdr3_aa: CASNPGRAYGYTF

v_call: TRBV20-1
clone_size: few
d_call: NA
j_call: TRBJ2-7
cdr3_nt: TGCAGTGCTTCTGGTAACGAGCAGTACTTC
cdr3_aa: CSASGNEQYF

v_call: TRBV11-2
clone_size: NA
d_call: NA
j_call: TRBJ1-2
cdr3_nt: TGTGCCAGCAGCTTCCCCGGGGTTTATGGCTACACCTTC
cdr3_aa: CASSFPGVYGYTF

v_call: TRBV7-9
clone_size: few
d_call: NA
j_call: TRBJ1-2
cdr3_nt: TGTGCCAGCAGCTTAAACGCCCCGGAGGTGAGCTATGGCTACACCTTC
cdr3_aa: CASSLNAPEVSYGYTF

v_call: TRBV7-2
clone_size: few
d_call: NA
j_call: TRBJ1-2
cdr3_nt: TGTGCCAGCAGCTTCGACATTATGAGTGGCTACACCTTC
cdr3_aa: CASSFDIMSGYTF

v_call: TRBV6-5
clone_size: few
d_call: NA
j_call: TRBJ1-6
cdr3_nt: TGTGCCAGCAGTATTCAGCGAACAAATTCACCCCTCCACTTT
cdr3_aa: CASSIQRTNSPLHF

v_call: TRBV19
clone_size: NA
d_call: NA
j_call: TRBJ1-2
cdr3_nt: TGTGCCAGTTCCAGGGTGGGTGGCTACACCTTC
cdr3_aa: CASSRVGGYTF

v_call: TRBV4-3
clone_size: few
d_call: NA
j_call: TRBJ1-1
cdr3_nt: TGCGCCAGCAGCCAAGACTCAGGGTCATCCCTGAACACTGAAGCTTTCTTT
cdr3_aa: CASSQDSGSSLNTEAFF

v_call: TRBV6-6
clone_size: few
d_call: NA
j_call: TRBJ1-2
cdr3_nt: TGTGCCAGCAGTTATCGGGGGGATGGCTACACCTTC
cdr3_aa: CASSYRGDGYTF

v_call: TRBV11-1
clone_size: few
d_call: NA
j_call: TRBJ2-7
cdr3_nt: TGTGCCAGCAGCTTAGACCCGCTGACTACACTATGCGAGCAGTACTTC
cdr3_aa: CASSLDPLTTLCEQYF

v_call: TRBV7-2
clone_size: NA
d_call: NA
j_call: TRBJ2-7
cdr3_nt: TGTGCCAGCAGCATACCCGGCAGGCCGAGGGAGTACTTC
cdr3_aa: CASSIPGRPREYF

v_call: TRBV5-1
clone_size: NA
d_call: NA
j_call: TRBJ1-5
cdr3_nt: TGCGCCAGCAGCTTGGTGGGAGGGAGCAATCAGCCCCAGCATTTT
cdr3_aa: CASSLVGGSNQPQHF

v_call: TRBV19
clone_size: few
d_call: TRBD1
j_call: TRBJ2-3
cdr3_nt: TGTGCCAGTATCCCACAGGGGACAGATACGCAGTATTTT
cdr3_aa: CASIPQGTDTQYF

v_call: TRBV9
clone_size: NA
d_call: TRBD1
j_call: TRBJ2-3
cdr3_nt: TGTGCCAGCAGCCCCGGGACAGGGGGCCCAGATACGCAGTATTTT
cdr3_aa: CASSPGTGGPDTQYF

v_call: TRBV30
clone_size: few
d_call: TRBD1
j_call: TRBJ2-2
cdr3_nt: TGTGCCTGGACCGGGACAGGGTTCGCCGGGGAGCTGTTTTTT
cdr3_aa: CAWTGTGFAGELFF

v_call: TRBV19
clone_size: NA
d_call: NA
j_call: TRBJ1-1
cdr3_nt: TGTGCCAGTCTCAGGAAAGGGAAGGACACTGAAGCTTTCTTT
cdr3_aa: CASLRKGKDTEAFF

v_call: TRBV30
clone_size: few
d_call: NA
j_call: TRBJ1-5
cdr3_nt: TGTGCCTGGAGTGTGGGGACCTCGGAGCCCCAGCATTTT
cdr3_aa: CAWSVGTSEPQHF

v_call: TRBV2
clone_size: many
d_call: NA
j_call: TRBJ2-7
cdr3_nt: TGTGCCAGCAGTGAATCCCGGTACGAGCAGTACTTC
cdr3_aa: CASSESRYEQYF

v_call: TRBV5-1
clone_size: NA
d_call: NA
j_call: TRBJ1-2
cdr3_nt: TGCGCCAGCAGCTTCGACGGGAACTATGGCTACACCTTC
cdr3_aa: CASSFDGNYGYTF

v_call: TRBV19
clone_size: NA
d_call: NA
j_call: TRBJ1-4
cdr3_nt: TGTGCCAGTACGGGGTACACGGAAAAACTGTTTTTT
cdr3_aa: CASTGYTEKLFF

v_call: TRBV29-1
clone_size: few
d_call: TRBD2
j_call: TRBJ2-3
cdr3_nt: TGCAGCGTTGAAGATGGGAGCGGGGGGGATACGCAGTATTTT
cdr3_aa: CSVEDGSGGDTQYF

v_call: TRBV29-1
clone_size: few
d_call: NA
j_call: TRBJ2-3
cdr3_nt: TGCAGCGTTGAGCCCCAGGATACGCAGTATTTT
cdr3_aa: CSVEPQDTQYF

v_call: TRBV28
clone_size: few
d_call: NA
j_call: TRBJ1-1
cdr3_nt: TGTGCCAGCAGTCCTCTAACCACTGAAGCTTTCTTT
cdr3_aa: CASSPLTTEAFF

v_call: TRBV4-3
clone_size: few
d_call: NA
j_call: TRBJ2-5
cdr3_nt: TGCGCCAGCAGCCGGGACGGTGAAGAGACCCAGTACTTC
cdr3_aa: CASSRDGEETQYF

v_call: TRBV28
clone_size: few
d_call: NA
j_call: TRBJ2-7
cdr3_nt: TGTGCCAGCAGTTTGGGGTCTAGCTCCTACGAGCAGTACTTC
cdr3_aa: CASSLGSSSYEQYF

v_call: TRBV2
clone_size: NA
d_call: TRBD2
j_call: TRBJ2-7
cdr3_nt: TGTGCCAGCAGTGAAGCTGGCGGGGGTACCCCCTACGAGCAGTACTTC
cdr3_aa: CASSEAGGGTPYEQYF

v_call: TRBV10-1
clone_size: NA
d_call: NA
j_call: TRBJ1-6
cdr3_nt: TGCGCCAGCAGGGATAATACGGGGAATTCACCCCTCCACTTT
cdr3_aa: CASRDNTGNSPLHF

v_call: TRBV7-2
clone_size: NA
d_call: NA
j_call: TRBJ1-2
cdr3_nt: TGTGCCAGCGAAGGAAATGGGGACTATGGCTACACCTTC
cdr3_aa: CASEGNGDYGYTF

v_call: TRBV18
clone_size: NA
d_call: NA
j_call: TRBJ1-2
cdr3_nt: TGTGCCAGCTCACCACCTCTGATAAGCTATGGCTACACCTTC
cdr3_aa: CASSPPLISYGYTF

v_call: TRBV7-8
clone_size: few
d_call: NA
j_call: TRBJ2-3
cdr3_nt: TGTGCCAGCAGCCCCAGACGCGGAAACACAGATACGCAGTATTTT
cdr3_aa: CASSPRRGNTDTQYF

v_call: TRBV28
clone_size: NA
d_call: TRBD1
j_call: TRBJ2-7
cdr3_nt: TGTGCCAGCAGTTCCCCCGGGACAGGAGTTTTCTACGAGCAGTACTTC
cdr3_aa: CASSSPGTGVFYEQYF

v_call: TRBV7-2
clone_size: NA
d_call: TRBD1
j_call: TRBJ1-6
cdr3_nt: TGTGCCAGCAGCTTATCAGGACAGGGCCATAATTCACCCCTCCACTTT
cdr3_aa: CASSLSGQGHNSPLHF

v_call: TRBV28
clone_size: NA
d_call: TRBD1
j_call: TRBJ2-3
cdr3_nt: TGTGCCAGCCACCCCGGGACAGGGTCGACAGATACGCAGTATTTT
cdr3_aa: CASHPGTGSTDTQYF

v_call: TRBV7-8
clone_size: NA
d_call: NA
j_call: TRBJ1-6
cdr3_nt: TGTGCCAGCAGCTTCGAGGGAAAGCCACCCCTCCACTTT
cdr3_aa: CASSFEGKPPLHF

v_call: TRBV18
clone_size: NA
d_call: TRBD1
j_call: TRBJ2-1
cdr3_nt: TGTGCCAGCTCACCGGGACAGGCATCCTACAATGAGCAGTTCTTC
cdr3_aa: CASSPGQASYNEQFF

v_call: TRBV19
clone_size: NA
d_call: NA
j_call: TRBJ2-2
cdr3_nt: TGTGCCAGCCGACCCGGGTCGGGTGACACCGGGGAGCTGTTTTTT
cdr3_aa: CASRPGSGDTGELFF

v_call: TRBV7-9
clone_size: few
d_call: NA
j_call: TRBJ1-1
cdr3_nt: TGTGCCAGCAGCTTAAGCGTACAGCTGAACACTGAAGCTTTCTTT
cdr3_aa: CASSLSVQLNTEAFF

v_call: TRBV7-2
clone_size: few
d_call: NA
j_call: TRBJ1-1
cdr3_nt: TGTGCCAGCAGCTTGTATCGGAACACTGAAGCTTTCTTT
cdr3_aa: CASSLYRNTEAFF

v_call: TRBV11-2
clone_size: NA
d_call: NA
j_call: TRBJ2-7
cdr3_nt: TGTGCCAGCAGCTCCGGGTTGCCCTACGAGCAGTACTTC
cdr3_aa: CASSSGLPYEQYF

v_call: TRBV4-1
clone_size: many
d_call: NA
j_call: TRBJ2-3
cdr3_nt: TGCGCCAGCAGCCAATTAACGGGGGAAGGCACAGATACGCAGTATTTT
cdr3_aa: CASSQLTGEGTDTQYF

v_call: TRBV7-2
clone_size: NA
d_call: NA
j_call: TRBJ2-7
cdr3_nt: TGTGCCAGCAGCTTAGCGAAATCAATAACGAGCGAGCAGTACTTC
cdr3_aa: CASSLAKSITSEQYF